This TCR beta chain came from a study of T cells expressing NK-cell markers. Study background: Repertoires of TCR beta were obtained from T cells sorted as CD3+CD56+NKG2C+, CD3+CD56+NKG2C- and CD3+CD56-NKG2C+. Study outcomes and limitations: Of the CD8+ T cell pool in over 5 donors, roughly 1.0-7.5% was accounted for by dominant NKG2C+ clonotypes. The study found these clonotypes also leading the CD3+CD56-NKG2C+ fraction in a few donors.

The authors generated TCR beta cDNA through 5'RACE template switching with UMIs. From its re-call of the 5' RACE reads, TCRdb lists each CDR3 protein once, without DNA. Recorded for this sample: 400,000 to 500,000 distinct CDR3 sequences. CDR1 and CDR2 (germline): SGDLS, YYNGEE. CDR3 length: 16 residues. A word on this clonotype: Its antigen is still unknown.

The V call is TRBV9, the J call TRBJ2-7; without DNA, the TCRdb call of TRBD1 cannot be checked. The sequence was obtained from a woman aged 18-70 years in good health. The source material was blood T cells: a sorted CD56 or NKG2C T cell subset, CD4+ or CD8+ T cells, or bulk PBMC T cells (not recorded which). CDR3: CASSAYSGQDLYEQYF.